The 20 T cell receptor beta chains below come from one sample, sequenced in a study of molecular identifiers for immune sequencing clone quantification. TCRdb reanalysed the PCR reads using MiXCR and keeps one entry per CDR3 protein. This table has about 640,000 distinct CDR3 sequences, about 20% appearing once. Sequences were obtained from naive CD8+ T cells from blood, with Jurkat cell RNA spiked in. Subset defined: FACS-sorted CD8+CD4-CCR7+CD45RA+ naive T cells. The receptors were gathered from a human donor in good health. Some libraries in this study had Jurkat cell RNA spiked in.

This clonotype was seen a few times. The rearrangement links TRBV5-4 to TRBJ2-2, with 14 bases aligning to TRBD2. Germline-derived CDR1 and CDR2 are SGHNT and YYREEE (reference sequence). J was trimmed by 6 bases and V by 6 bases; bases with no gene match: 13. The CDR3 runs 18 residues. CDR3 loop: CASTIGTSGSLVAGELFF. CDR3 sequence (DNA): TGTGCCAGCACGATTGGGACTAGCGGGAGCTTGGTTGCCGGGGAGCTGTTTTTT.

The table lists this clonotype with many counts. The chain employs TRBV30 and TRBJ2-7; D uncertain. The CDR3 totals 13 residues. Germline V gene lookup returns CDR1 GTSNPN and CDR2 SVGIG (reference sequence). V was pared by 3 bases and J by 6 bases, with 15 bases between. CDR3 DNA: TGTGCCTGGAGCGGCTCCCTCCCTCTCGAGCAGTACTTC. It specifies CAWSGSLPLEQYF.

A remark on this clonotype: At one of its ends the junction is not consistent with the germline gene, which may arise from a read error. J is TRBJ2-7 and V is TRBV11-2; D possibly matches TRBD1 or TRBD2 (5 bases each). Looked up from germline, CDR1 is SGHAT and CDR2 is FQNNGV. This CDR3 comprises 15 residues. CDR3 DNA sequence: TGTGCCAGCAGCTTATCTGGGGGTACACCCTACGAGCAGTGCTTC. Its protein product is CASSLSGGTPYEQCF.

This clonotype appeared many times. The chain couples TRBV11-2 to TRBJ2-1, with TRBD2 as a possible D gene (6 bases). The CDR3 runs to 15 residues. V was clipped by 1 base and J by 3 bases, with 10 bases between them. Germline CDR1 is SGHAT and CDR2 is FQNNGV. CDR3: CASSLGWGDYNEQFF. CDR3 DNA sequence: TGTGCCAGCAGCTTAGGCTGGGGGGACTACAATGAGCAGTTCTTC.

Many counts were recorded for this clonotype. The V and J genes are TRBV28 and TRBJ1-5, with TRBD1 as a possible D gene (5 bases). The CDR3 spans 15 residues. Germline V gene lookup returns CDR1 MDHEN and CDR2 SYDVKM. V was pared by 3 bases and J by 4 bases, with 13 bases between. The CDR3 sequence is CASSLWAQGNQPQHF. DNA for the CDR3: TGTGCCAGCAGTTTGTGGGCCCAGGGTAATCAGCCCCAGCATTTT. The full variable domain, completed using reference TRBV28 and TRBJ1-5, is DVKVTQSSRYLVKRTGEKVFLECVQDMDHENMFWYRQDPGLGLRLIYFSYDVKMKEKGDIPEGYSVSREKKERFSLILESASTNQTSMYLCASSLWAQGNQPQHFGDGTRLSIL.

Only a few counts were recorded for this clonotype. Just one base apart from a much larger clone, this may be a read error. The conserved closing phenylalanine or tryptophan is absent in this CDR3, likely reflecting a read error. The V gene is TRBV4-3, the J gene TRBJ2-5, with D uncertain. The germline V gene encodes CDR1 LGHNA and CDR2 YSLEER. The CDR3 extends over 14 amino acids. V dropped 0 bases and J dropped 5 bases, with 10 bases sitting between them. CDR3 DNA sequence: TGCGCCAGCAGCCAAGACCACCCACGGGAGACCCAGTACTCC. This translates into CASSQDHPRETQYS.

Worth noting for this clonotype: This may come from a read error, since a much larger clone is one base off. The V and J genes are TRBV19 and TRBJ1-1; D gene unclear. The germline CDR1 and CDR2 sequences are LNHDA and SQIVND (reference sequence). The CDR3 is made up of 15 amino acids. Written as DNA, the CDR3 is TGTGCCGGTAGTATATATGGGGATTTGAACACTGAAGCTTTCTTT. Its protein is CAGSIYGDLNTEAFF.

In its sample, this clonotype was seen many times. This chain uses TRBV6-6 with TRBJ2-7, with no clear D. The CDR3 contains 12 residues. Germline V lookup: CDR1 MNHNY, CDR2 SVGAGI (reference sequence). Here the CDR3 reads CGVTAGAYEQYF. In DNA form, the CDR3 reads TGTGGGGTAACAGCCGGAGCCTACGAGCAGTACTTC.

The CDR3: CAASDRMNTEAFF. CDR3 in DNA: TGTGCCGCTAGTGACCGGATGAACACTGAAGCTTTCTTT. V usage is TRBV15 and J usage is TRBJ1-1, with D uncertain. The CDR3 consists of 13 residues. Per the germline V gene, CDR1 is LNHNV and CDR2 is YYDKDF (reference sequence). The V and J ends lost 11 bases and 0 bases respectively, with 13 bases between them. Together with reference TRBV15 and TRBJ1-1, the CDR3 gives the full variable domain: DAMVIQNPRYQVTQFGKPVTLSCSQTLNHNVMYWYQQKSSQAPKLLFHYYDKDFNNEADTPDNFQSRRPNTSFCFLDIRSPGLGDTAMYLCAASDRMNTEAFFGQGTRLTVV.

The genes are TRBV7-9 and TRBJ2-1; D is perhaps TRBD1 (6 bases). The CDR3 runs to 11 residues. Trimming stripped 7 bases from V and 8 bases from J, with 9 bases between. The germline gives CDR1 SEHNR, CDR2 FQNEAQ (reference sequence). CDR3 sequence (DNA): TGTGCCAGCAAACCAGGGGATGAGCAGTTCTTC. This codes for CASKPGDEQFF.

The sample holds many counts of this clonotype. This rearrangement joins TRBV18 to TRBJ1-4, with 9 bases lining up with TRBD1. The trim removed 4 bases at V and 6 bases at J, leaving 6 bases unmatched. Germline CDR1 KGHSH, CDR2 LQKENI. CDR3 length: 15 amino acids. The CDR3 sequence is CASSQRTGADEKLFF. The CDR3 DNA reads as TGTGCCAGCTCACAACGGACAGGGGCTGATGAAAAACTGTTTTTT.

This clonotype came up many times. V usage is TRBV20-1 and J usage is TRBJ2-3; maybe TRBD2 (6 bases). Germline lookup yields CDR1 DFQATT and CDR2 SNEGSKA (reference sequence). The V gene lost 2 bases and the J gene lost 2 bases, with 8 bases spanning the gap. This CDR3 comprises 13 residues. The CDR3 coding sequence is TGCAGTGCTAGACGGACTAACACAGATACGCAGTATTTT. Translating gives CSARRTNTDTQYF.

This clonotype has a count of ten or more. The chain carries TRBV2 and TRBJ1-3, with 7 positions matching TRBD1. Germline CDR1 reads SNHLY; CDR2 reads FYNNEI. The length of the CDR3 is 14 residues. With 7 bases clipped from V and 4 bases from J, the junction kept 7 bases outside the gene matches. The CDR3 loop reads CASTLTGYGNTIYF. The CDR3, as DNA: TGTGCCAGCACATTGACAGGGTACGGAAACACCATATATTTT.

A few counts support this clonotype. V gene TRBV9 combines with J gene TRBJ2-1; 8 bases are shared with TRBD2. CDR3 length equals 16 residues. V lost 7 bases, J lost 3 bases, and 12 bases stayed unmatched. Per germline, CDR1 SGDLS and CDR2 YYNGEE. This CDR3 is CASGDETGGVYNEQFF. The CDR3 nucleotides are TGTGCCAGCGGGGATGAAACGGGGGGGGTCTACAATGAGCAGTTCTTC.

At least ten counts were recorded for this clonotype. The rearrangement joins TRBV5-4 to TRBJ2-7; TRBD2 is a possible D gene (5 bases). The CDR3 contains 14 residues. Trimming stripped 2 bases from V and 3 bases from J, with 12 bases between. Germline V gene lookup returns CDR1 SGHNT and CDR2 YYREEE (reference sequence). This CDR3 is CASSLDGTSYEQYF. The CDR3, as DNA: TGTGCCAGCAGCTTAGACGGAACTAGCTACGAGCAGTACTTC.

The table lists this clonotype with many counts. The chain joins TRBV7-2 to TRBJ2-1; TRBD1 agrees at 9 bases. V dropped 4 bases and J dropped 6; count of bases not matched to a gene: 7. Germline-derived CDR1 and CDR2 are SGHTA and FQGNSA. This CDR3 comprises 15 residues. CDR3 loop: CASSSTGTGFNEQFF. The CDR3 region has the DNA TGTGCCAGCAGCTCGACCGGGACAGGGTTCAATGAGCAGTTCTTC.

The chain links TRBV5-1 to TRBJ2-5, with 8 bases fitting TRBD1. With 3 bases clipped from V and 5 bases from J, the junction kept 6 bases outside the gene matches. CDR1 is SGHRS and CDR2 is YFSETQ in the germline V gene. This CDR3 is built from 14 residues. CDR3 residues: CASSWTGSRETQYF. The CDR3 DNA reads as TGCGCCAGCAGCTGGACAGGGTCGAGGGAGACCCAGTACTTC.

This clonotype has just a few counts. The CDR3 DNA sequence: TGTGCCAGCACCGCCGAGGGGGGGAGGGAGGCTTTCTTT. It specifies CASTAEGGREAFF. The rearrangement joins TRBV5-4 to TRBJ1-1, with D possibly TRBD1 on 6 matching bases. Trimming removed 6 bases at V and 11 bases at J, with 20 bases between. Germline CDR1 is SGHNT and CDR2 is YYREEE (reference sequence). The CDR3 contains 13 residues.

This clonotype was detected many times. The chain employs TRBV7-9 and TRBJ2-2; 11 bases match TRBD2. Trimming took 7 bases from V and 0 from J; bases not matched to a gene: 10. From germline, CDR1 is SEHNR and CDR2 FQNEAQ (reference sequence). The CDR3 loop spans 18 amino acids. The CDR3 sequence: CASNVGTSGPTNTGELFF. The DNA for the CDR3 is TGTGCCAGCAACGTCGGGACTAGCGGCCCCACGAACACCGGGGAGCTGTTTTTT.

V is TRBV5-6 and J is TRBJ1-2, with 10 bases aligning to TRBD1. This CDR3 contains 15 residues. V was clipped by 2 bases and J by 4 bases; unmatched bases: 5. Germline CDR1 reads SGHDT; CDR2 reads YYEEEE. CDR3 nucleotides: TGTGCCAGCAGCTTTGGCGGGACAGGGGTCTATGGCTACACCTTC. This codes for CASSFGGTGVYGYTF.